Listed below are T cell receptor beta chains from one sample, sequenced in a study of T cells in Graves' hyperthyroidism and ophthalmopathy. Each CDR3 protein gets one entry after TCRdb re-called the multiplex PCR reads with MiXCR. The sample carries 50,000 to 60,000 distinct CDR3 sequences, roughly 49% recorded once. Material for sequencing was blood. All receptors derive from a woman under 40 with Graves' ophthalmopathy. Each CDR3 is given with its conserved first and last residue. The order of the fields is clone size, D gene, V gene, J gene, CDR3 protein, CDR3 DNA. A D gene is named only where the DNA matches it firmly. Clone size is stated in some rows and not others, as once, few, many or a class when expanded.

clone size: few
D gene: TRBD2
V gene: TRBV7-6
J gene: TRBJ2-1
CDR3 protein: CASSGTSGSNEQLF
CDR3 DNA: TGTGCCAGCAGCGGAACTAGCGGGAGCAATGAGCAACTCTTC

clone size: many
D gene: TRBD2
V gene: TRBV20-1
J gene: TRBJ2-7
CDR3 protein: CSKGLAGGPDSYEQYF
CDR3 DNA: TGCAGCAAGGGACTAGCGGGAGGGCCGGACTCCTACGAGCAGTACTTC

clone size: NA
D gene: NA
V gene: TRBV3-1
J gene: TRBJ1-1
CDR3 protein: CASSQIGGRNTEAFF
CDR3 DNA: TGTGCCAGCAGCCAGATTGGGGGGAGGAACACTGAAGCTTTCTTT

clone size: many
D gene: NA
V gene: TRBV20-1
J gene: TRBJ2-7
CDR3 protein: CSASSPGGGSLREQYF
CDR3 DNA: TGCAGTGCTAGTTCCCCCGGGGGAGGTTCCTTACGCGAGCAGTACTTC

clone size: many
D gene: NA
V gene: TRBV4-2
J gene: TRBJ1-1
CDR3 protein: CASSQDRLTEAFF
CDR3 DNA: TGTGCCAGCAGCCAAGACAGGCTGACTGAAGCTTTCTTT

clone size: many
D gene: NA
V gene: TRBV11-2
J gene: TRBJ2-7
CDR3 protein: CASTSWRGGDRYEQYF
CDR3 DNA: TGTGCCAGCACTTCCTGGAGGGGGGGCGACCGATACGAGCAGTACTTC

clone size: NA
D gene: NA
V gene: TRBV2
J gene: TRBJ2-3
CDR3 protein: CASMGSLGDTQYF
CDR3 DNA: TGTGCCAGCATGGGTAGTCTCGGTGATACGCAGTATTTT

clone size: many
D gene: TRBD2
V gene: TRBV11-2
J gene: TRBJ2-5
CDR3 protein: CASSSRTSGTLQETQYF
CDR3 DNA: TGTGCCAGCAGCTCCCGGACTAGCGGCACCTTACAAGAGACCCAGTACTTC

clone size: NA
D gene: TRBD1
V gene: TRBV15
J gene: TRBJ1-2
CDR3 protein: CATSRGWRDGQGDYGYTF
CDR3 DNA: TGTGCCACCAGCAGAGGGTGGAGGGACGGACAGGGGGACTATGGCTACACCTTC

clone size: NA
D gene: TRBD1
V gene: TRBV10-1
J gene: TRBJ2-7
CDR3 protein: CASSDPGQGIYEQYF
CDR3 DNA: TGCGCCAGCAGTGACCCGGGACAGGGGATTTACGAGCAGTACTTC

clone size: many
D gene: NA
V gene: TRBV5-1
J gene: TRBJ1-1
CDR3 protein: CASSLGQGYTEAFF
CDR3 DNA: TGCGCCAGCAGCTTGGGGCAGGGGTACACTGAAGCTTTCTTT

clone size: many
D gene: NA
V gene: TRBV10-3
J gene: TRBJ2-5
CDR3 protein: CAISESRGDETQYF
CDR3 DNA: TGTGCCATCAGTGAGTCGAGGGGGGACGAGACCCAGTACTTC

clone size: many
D gene: NA
V gene: TRBV15
J gene: TRBJ1-3
CDR3 protein: CATSRDRAPSGNTIYF
CDR3 DNA: TGTGCCACCAGCAGAGACAGGGCTCCTTCTGGAAACACCATATATTTT

clone size: many
D gene: NA
V gene: TRBV4-1
J gene: TRBJ2-5
CDR3 protein: CASSHFQGPETQYF
CDR3 DNA: TGCGCCAGCAGCCATTTTCAGGGCCCAGAGACCCAGTACTTC

clone size: many
D gene: NA
V gene: TRBV14
J gene: TRBJ2-7
CDR3 protein: CASSRSRGTYEQYF
CDR3 DNA: TGTGCCAGCAGCCGGTCCCGGGGAACCTACGAGCAGTACTTC

clone size: NA
D gene: TRBD2
V gene: TRBV29-1
J gene: TRBJ2-7
CDR3 protein: CSLPGLDSYEQYF
CDR3 DNA: TGCAGCTTACCGGGACTAGACTCCTACGAGCAGTACTTC

clone size: NA
D gene: NA
V gene: TRBV12-3/TRBV12-4
J gene: TRBJ1-5
CDR3 protein: CASSFSNQPQHF
CDR3 DNA: TGTGCCAGCAGTTTTAGCAATCAGCCCCAGCATTTT

clone size: NA
D gene: TRBD1
V gene: TRBV7-2
J gene: TRBJ1-6
CDR3 protein: CASVRDSRNSPLHF
CDR3 DNA: TGTGCCAGCGTCCGGGACAGCCGGAATTCACCCCTCCACTTT

clone size: many
D gene: TRBD1
V gene: TRBV6-6
J gene: TRBJ1-1
CDR3 protein: CASSSPGQGGTEAFF
CDR3 DNA: TGTGCCAGCAGCTCCCCTGGACAGGGGGGCACTGAAGCTTTCTTT

clone size: many
D gene: TRBD1
V gene: TRBV28
J gene: TRBJ1-6
CDR3 protein: CASSLRQGEYSPLHF
CDR3 DNA: TGTGCCAGCAGTCTAAGACAGGGAGAGTATTCACCCCTCCACTTT

clone size: few
D gene: NA
V gene: TRBV18
J gene: TRBJ1-1
CDR3 protein: CASSSTSTGNTEAFF
CDR3 DNA: TGTGCCAGCTCATCCACCTCTACAGGGAACACTGAAGCTTTCTTT

clone size: NA
D gene: TRBD1
V gene: TRBV19
J gene: TRBJ2-7
CDR3 protein: CASKPGQDPYEQYF
CDR3 DNA: TGTGCCAGTAAACCGGGACAGGACCCCTACGAGCAGTACTTC

clone size: once
D gene: NA
V gene: TRBV20-1
J gene: TRBJ1-2
CDR3 protein: CSARDRPGTGSDF
CDR3 DNA: TGCAGTGCTAGAGATCGTCCCGGGACTGGGTCTGACTTC

clone size: few
D gene: NA
V gene: TRBV3-1
J gene: TRBJ2-3
CDR3 protein: CASSQGAGGYTQYF
CDR3 DNA: TGTGCCAGCAGCCAGGGGGCTGGGGGCTATACGCAGTATTTT

clone size: many
D gene: TRBD1
V gene: TRBV7-9
J gene: TRBJ1-5
CDR3 protein: CASSSDRVYNQPQHF
CDR3 DNA: TGTGCCAGCAGCTCGGACAGGGTATACAATCAGCCCCAGCATTTT

clone size: NA
D gene: NA
V gene: TRBV24-1
J gene: TRBJ1-2
CDR3 protein: CATSPAGGGYTF
CDR3 DNA: TGTGCCACCAGCCCCGCTGGGGGCGGCTACACCTTC

clone size: NA
D gene: NA
V gene: TRBV7-9
J gene: TRBJ2-1
CDR3 protein: CASSRQTCNEQFF
CDR3 DNA: TGTGCCAGCAGCCGACAGACCTGCAATGAGCAGTTCTTT

clone size: many
D gene: TRBD2
V gene: TRBV27
J gene: TRBJ2-1
CDR3 protein: CASSQRTSGSHNEQFF
CDR3 DNA: TGTGCCAGCAGTCAAAGGACTAGCGGGAGCCACAATGAGCAGTTCTTC

clone size: many
D gene: NA
V gene: TRBV20-1
J gene: TRBJ2-7
CDR3 protein: CSARDSGREYEQYF
CDR3 DNA: TGCAGTGCTAGAGATTCAGGCAGGGAGTACGAGCAGTACTTC

clone size: many
D gene: TRBD1
V gene: TRBV19
J gene: TRBJ1-5
CDR3 protein: CASIPTGAYNQPQHF
CDR3 DNA: TGTGCCAGTATCCCGACAGGGGCCTACAATCAGCCCCAGCATTTT

clone size: many
D gene: TRBD2
V gene: TRBV29-1
J gene: TRBJ2-1
CDR3 protein: CSVKGSGRYYRGEQFF
CDR3 DNA: TGCAGCGTAAAAGGTAGCGGGAGGTATTATCGCGGTGAGCAGTTCTTC

clone size: many
D gene: NA
V gene: TRBV19
J gene: TRBJ1-6
CDR3 protein: CASSIAAWHPGVSPLHF
CDR3 DNA: TGTGCCAGTAGTATAGCGGCGTGGCACCCTGGGGTTTCACCCCTCCACTTT

clone size: few
D gene: NA
V gene: TRBV28
J gene: TRBJ2-1
CDR3 protein: CASSLSLADATRNEQFF
CDR3 DNA: TGTGCCAGCAGTTTATCACTAGCTGACGCCACAAGGAATGAGCAGTTCTTC

clone size: many
D gene: TRBD1
V gene: TRBV5-6
J gene: TRBJ2-7
CDR3 protein: CAGGVQGAYEQYF
CDR3 DNA: TGTGCCGGTGGGGTGCAGGGGGCTTACGAGCAGTACTTC

clone size: NA
D gene: NA
V gene: TRBV2
J gene: TRBJ1-2
CDR3 protein: CASSVRVEDYGYTF
CDR3 DNA: TGTGCCAGCAGTGTTAGGGTGGAAGACTATGGCTACACCTTC

clone size: few
D gene: NA
V gene: TRBV7-6
J gene: TRBJ2-7
CDR3 protein: CASSLALGSEQYF
CDR3 DNA: TGTGCCAGCAGCTTAGCATTAGGTTCCGAGCAGTACTTC

clone size: many
D gene: TRBD1
V gene: TRBV2
J gene: TRBJ1-4
CDR3 protein: CASRRLGQGATGREKLFF
CDR3 DNA: TGTGCCAGCAGGCGGCTAGGACAGGGGGCTACCGGACGCGAAAAACTGTTTTTT

clone size: many
D gene: NA
V gene: TRBV11-3
J gene: TRBJ2-1
CDR3 protein: CASSPNRDHEQFF
CDR3 DNA: TGTGCCAGCAGCCCAAACAGGGACCATGAGCAGTTCTTC

clone size: once
D gene: NA
V gene: TRBV6-5
J gene: TRBJ2-2
CDR3 protein: CASIPKSLRGLFF
CDR3 DNA: TGTGCCAGCATACCCAAGAGCCTCAGGGGGCTGTTTTTT

clone size: NA
D gene: TRBD1
V gene: TRBV2
J gene: TRBJ2-7
CDR3 protein: CASSGRDRGNEQYF
CDR3 DNA: TGTGCCAGCAGTGGCCGGGACAGGGGAAACGAGCAGTACTTC

clone size: many
D gene: NA
V gene: TRBV7-2
J gene: TRBJ1-3
CDR3 protein: CASSLGGGGGNTIYF
CDR3 DNA: TGTGCCAGCAGCTTAGGAGGAGGGGGAGGAAACACCATATATTTT

clone size: NA
D gene: TRBD2
V gene: TRBV7-9
J gene: TRBJ2-5
CDR3 protein: CASSLSGGIQTQYF
CDR3 DNA: TGTGCCAGCAGCCTAAGCGGGGGCATCCAGACCCAGTACTTC

clone size: many
D gene: TRBD2
V gene: TRBV11-2
J gene: TRBJ2-5
CDR3 protein: CASSLGSGGETQYF
CDR3 DNA: TGTGCCAGCAGCTTAGGCTCGGGAGGGGAGACCCAGTACTTC

clone size: NA
D gene: NA
V gene: TRBV10-2
J gene: TRBJ1-4
CDR3 protein: CASSESWGFGEKLFF
CDR3 DNA: TGCGCCAGCAGTGAGTCGTGGGGGTTTGGGGAAAAACTGTTTTTT

clone size: NA
D gene: TRBD1
V gene: TRBV10-2
J gene: TRBJ2-2
CDR3 protein: CASSDWNRGRTGELFF
CDR3 DNA: TGCGCCAGCAGTGATTGGAACAGGGGTCGGACCGGGGAGCTGTTTTTT

clone size: NA
D gene: TRBD1
V gene: TRBV7-7
J gene: TRBJ2-1
CDR3 protein: CANRGLYNEQFF
CDR3 DNA: TGTGCTAACAGGGGCCTTTACAATGAGCAGTTCTTC

clone size: NA
D gene: NA
V gene: TRBV19
J gene: TRBJ2-3
CDR3 protein: CASSIGAGNDTQYF
CDR3 DNA: TGTGCCAGTAGTATCGGGGCAGGGAACGATACGCAGTATTTT

clone size: many
D gene: NA
V gene: TRBV20-1
J gene: TRBJ2-7
CDR3 protein: CSGYTGLTYEQYF
CDR3 DNA: TGCAGCGGATATACAGGGTTGACCTACGAGCAGTACTTC

clone size: NA
D gene: NA
V gene: TRBV15
J gene: TRBJ1-2
CDR3 protein: CATSREDYGYTF
CDR3 DNA: TGTGCCACCAGCAGAGAAGACTATGGCTACACCTTC

clone size: many
D gene: NA
V gene: TRBV5-4
J gene: TRBJ2-2
CDR3 protein: CASSQPYTGELFF
CDR3 DNA: TGTGCCAGCAGCCAACCGTACACCGGGGAGCTGTTTTTT

clone size: NA
D gene: TRBD1
V gene: TRBV7-9
J gene: TRBJ2-1
CDR3 protein: CASSLARGQGEQFF
CDR3 DNA: TGTGCCAGCAGCTTGGCGAGAGGACAGGGGGAGCAGTTCTTC

clone size: once
D gene: TRBD2
V gene: TRBV9
J gene: TRBJ2-1
CDR3 protein: CASSAGTSVFNEQLF
CDR3 DNA: TGCGCCAGCAGCGCGGGGACTAGCGTATTCAATGAGCAGCTCTTC

clone size: NA
D gene: NA
V gene: TRBV15
J gene: TRBJ2-3
CDR3 protein: CATSRDKSSTGYNEQYF
CDR3 DNA: TGTGCCACCAGCAGAGATAAGTCTAGCACGGGATACAATGAGCAGTATTTT